The T cell receptor beta chain under discussion was sequenced for a study of identical twins. Study-wide findings and caveats: In drawing conclusions, the study used cross-sectional statistical analysis and did not follow the same donors.

V gave up 6 bases and J gave up 5 bases, with 10 bases separating them. The CDR3 is made up of 12 amino acids. Germline V gives CDR1 SNHLY, CDR2 FYNNEI. This clonotype was counted only a few times. No antigen is known for it. MiXCR was run by TCRdb on the 5' RACE reads, yielding one entry per CDR3 protein. The data contain fewer than 550,000 distinct CDR3 sequences, around 15% of them seen just once; the ten biggest clones take up more than 0.8%. The data were also submitted as part of a second study, on yellow fever vaccine responses in identical twins.

This TCR was sampled from a woman between 18 and 29 years old in good health. The rearrangement joins TRBV2 to TRBJ2-5; no firm D call. The sequenced sample consisted of CD4+ T cells sorted from blood. CDR3 sequence (DNA): TGTGCCAGCAGGAGAACCCAGGAGACCCAGTACTTC. Its protein product is CASRRTQETQYF.